The present TCR beta chain was sequenced within a study of post-analysis software for immune sequencing data. General study results and limits: Strong same-batch co-clustering of samples appeared with F measure clustering. Patients had higher frequencies than controls of roughly five TRBV segments, including TRBV5-6, TRBV5-1 and TRBV20-1. Normalized Chao1 diversity in multiple sclerosis patients fell significantly below that of controls.

Remarks on this clonotype: The antigen is undetermined.

Trimming stripped 5 bases from V and 1 base from J, with 11 bases between. CDR1 is SGHAT, CDR2 FQNNGV, per germline. CDR3 size: 14 residues. Prepared TCR beta cDNA libraries contained unique molecular identifiers. TCRdb called the PCR reads again in MiXCR, with one record for every CDR3 protein. The table has about 810,000 distinct CDR3 sequences, around 50% seen once. The specimen was blood. J is TRBJ2-5 and V is TRBV11-2; no clear D. This receptor was taken from a girl under 18 with multiple sclerosis. The CDR3 DNA sequence: TGTGCCAGCAGCCATGGAAGACTCCAAGAGACCCAGTACTTC. It codes for CASSHGRLQETQYF.